This paragraph reports one T cell receptor beta chain. The entry originates in a study of blood T cell repertoires in COVID-19. Study details: Sample material is recorded as cDNA or gDNA derived from T cells, B-cell-depleted T cells, or PBMCs.

Sequencing used immunoSEQ multiplex PCR; TCRdb keeps in-frame clones, though not all of them. The sample lists hundreds of thousands of clones; 75% to 90% were seen once. The sequence derives from a woman aged 25 to 39 with active or convalescent COVID-19. Sequencing was performed on peripheral blood.

The CDR3 DNA sequence: TGTGCCAGCAGTTACATGGGACAGGGGGCGTCTGAAGCTTTCTTT. This gives the protein CASSYMGQGASEAFF. The chain recombines TRBV6-5 with TRBJ1-1; 12 nucleotides match TRBD1. V was clipped by 2 bases and J by 6 bases; unmatched bases: 4. The CDR3 consists of 15 residues. Germline V gene sequence: CDR1 MNHEY, CDR2 SVGAGI.